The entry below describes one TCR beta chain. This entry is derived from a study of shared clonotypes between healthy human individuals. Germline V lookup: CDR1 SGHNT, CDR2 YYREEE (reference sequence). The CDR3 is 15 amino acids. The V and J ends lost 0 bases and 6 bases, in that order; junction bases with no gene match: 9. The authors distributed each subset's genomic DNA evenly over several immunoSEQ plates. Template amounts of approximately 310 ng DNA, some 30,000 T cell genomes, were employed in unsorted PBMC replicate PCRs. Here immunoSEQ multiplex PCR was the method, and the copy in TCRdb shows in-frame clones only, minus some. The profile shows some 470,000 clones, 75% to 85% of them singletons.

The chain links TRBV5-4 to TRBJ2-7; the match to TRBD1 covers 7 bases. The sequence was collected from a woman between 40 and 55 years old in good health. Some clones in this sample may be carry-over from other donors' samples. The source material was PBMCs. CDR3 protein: CASSLGDRDFGEQYF. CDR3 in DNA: TGTGCCAGCAGCTTGGGGGACAGAGATTTCGGCGAGCAGTACTTC.